The present TCR beta chain was sequenced within a study of T cell responses to AZD1222 COVID-19 vaccine. Data came from immunoSEQ multiplex PCR; TCRdb stores just in-frame clones and leaves some out. In the table there are 150,000 to 200,000 clones, 92% of which are singletons. Findings and caveats of the study: Dominant at 160-218 and 743-854, vaccine-associated CD4 TCRs also spanned spike. Baseline seropositives among AZD1222 recipients totaled only five or six.

Germline lookup yields CDR1 SGHTA and CDR2 FQGNSA. V was shortened by 2 bases and J by 0 bases, with 6 bases between the two germline ends. This CDR3 comprises 14 residues. This clone appeared a single time. Its antigen is currently unknown. The specimen was peripheral blood, collected on day 0 of AZD1222 vaccination. The receptor was derived from an adult in good health. The chain combines TRBV7-2 with TRBJ2-3; a weak D match, TRBD1 (5 bases). CDR3 residues: CASSLRQSTDTQYF. The CDR3 DNA is TGTGCCAGCAGCTTACGACAGAGCACAGATACGCAGTATTTT. The full variable domain, in which reference TRBV7-2 and TRBJ2-3 provide the parts outside the CDR3, is GAGVSQSPSNKVTEKGKDVELRCDPISGHTALYWYRQSLGQGLEFLIYFQGNSAPDKSGLPSDRFSAERTGGSVSTLTIQRTQQEDSAVYLCASSLRQSTDTQYFGPGTRLTVL.